The next 20 T cell receptor beta chains were all read from a single sample in a study of control samples from healthy donors and cancer patients. Produced via immunoSEQ multiplex PCR; TCRdb's table is partial and in-frame only. The sample carries roughly 400,000 clones, 80% to 95% recorded once. The sample consisted of PBMCs. All receptors derive from a man aged 40-55 years with head and neck cancer.

The rearrangement joins TRBV28 to TRBJ2-7; D perhaps matches TRBD1 (5 bases). This CDR3 spans 15 amino acids. Trimming took off 5 bases at V and 4 bases at J, with 18 bases between the two ends. Per germline, CDR1 MDHEN and CDR2 SYDVKM. In DNA, the CDR3 is TGTGCCAGCAGTCAACCCTCGGCAGGGCGGTACGAGCAGTACTTC. This encodes CASSQPSAGRYEQYF.

The gene calls are TRBV30 and TRBJ1-2; D perhaps matches TRBD1 (5 bases). From germline, CDR1 is GTSNPN and CDR2 SVGIG (reference sequence). The CDR3 runs 13 residues. The germline V and J ends were trimmed by 8 bases and 3 bases, with 16 bases remaining between them. DNA of the CDR3: TGTGCCATTCGGGACCCATCGTACTATGGCTACACCTTC. Translated: CAIRDPSYYGYTF.

V is TRBV28 and J is TRBJ1-2; no definite D call. Germline CDR1 MDHEN, CDR2 SYDVKM. The CDR3 contains 15 residues. V was pared by 8 bases and J by 7 bases, with 23 bases between. CDR3 nucleotide sequence: TGTGCCAGCCTCCCTTCGTCAGGAGGTGGCGTTGGCTACACCTTC. It specifies CASLPSSGGGVGYTF.

This rearrangement joins TRBV27 to TRBJ1-2; 8 bases match TRBD1. The germline V gene has CDR1 MNHEY and CDR2 SMNVEV (reference sequence). Trimming removed 3 bases from V and 6 bases from J; junction bases left unmatched: 6. CDR3 length: 14 residues. The CDR3: CASSFQGADDGYTF. The CDR3 nucleotides are TGTGCCAGCAGTTTTCAGGGGGCTGATGATGGCTACACCTTC.

The chain recombines TRBV11-2 with TRBJ2-2; D perhaps matches TRBD2 (6 bases). CDR1 and CDR2 (germline): SGHAT, FQNNGV. The V gene lost 7 bases and the J gene lost 3 bases, with 12 bases spanning the gap. The CDR3 runs 14 residues. The CDR3 loop reads CASNYGGHTGELFF. Here the CDR3 DNA reads TGTGCCAGCAATTACGGGGGACACACCGGGGAGCTGTTTTTT.

This clone appeared a single time. The J gene is TRBJ1-1, the V gene TRBV6-6; TRBD1 might be the D (6 bases). This CDR3 contains 15 residues. CDR1 MNHNY and CDR2 SVGAGI come from the germline V gene (reference sequence). The V gene lost 2 bases and the J gene lost 5 bases, with 15 bases spanning the gap. The CDR3 nucleotides read TGTGCCAGCAGTTACAGGGCCCTAGGGGGAACTGAAGCTTTCTTT. This encodes CASSYRALGGTEAFF.

The chain couples TRBV7-2 to TRBJ1-3; no clear D gene. From germline, CDR1 is SGHTA and CDR2 FQGNSA. The CDR3 totals 14 residues. The V end was cut by 0 bases, the J end by 7 bases, with 10 bases between. DNA of the CDR3: TGTGCCAGCAGCTTAGCTTTCCAATGGAACACCATATATTTT. The encoded protein is CASSLAFQWNTIYF. Full variable domain (remainder filled in from reference TRBV7-2 and TRBJ1-3): GAGVSQSPSNKVTEKGKDVELRCDPISGHTALYWYRQSLGQGLEFLIYFQGNSAPDKSGLPSDRFSAERTGGSVSTLTIQRTQQEDSAVYLCASSLAFQWNTIYFGEGSWLTVV.

This clone was counted once. This chain links TRBV10-3 with TRBJ2-5; 9 bases match TRBD2. The CDR3 consists of 13 residues. Losses at the gene ends were 4 bases for V and 5 bases for J; bases not matched to a gene: 2. CDR1 is ENHRY and CDR2 is SYGVKD in the germline V gene. The CDR3 DNA is TGTGCCATCAGTGGTGCGGGGGGGGAGACCCAGTACTTC. Protein: CAISGAGGETQYF.

V gene TRBV5-5 combines with J gene TRBJ2-2; D gene unclear. Germline CDR1 is SGHKS and CDR2 is YYEKEE (reference sequence). V gave up 4 bases and J gave up 4 bases, with 11 bases separating them. CDR3 length: 14 residues. The DNA of the CDR3 is TGTGCCAGCAGCCAAGTTCAAAGCACCGGGGAGCTGTTTTTT. Amino acids: CASSQVQSTGELFF.

The chain combines TRBV4-1 with TRBJ2-5; 8 positions match TRBD2. Germline V gene data show CDR1 as MGHRA and CDR2 as YSYEKL. This CDR3 is 14 amino acids long. V was clipped by 3 bases and J by 4 bases; unmatched bases: 4. The CDR3 region is CASSHREGGETQYF. The CDR3 nucleotides are TGCGCCAGCAGCCACCGGGAGGGCGGAGAGACCCAGTACTTC.

The chain joins TRBV6-4 to TRBJ1-2, with 8 bases matching TRBD1. CDR3 length: 14 residues. The V gene's germline CDR1 is MRHNA and CDR2 SNTAGT. V shed 6 bases and J 7 bases; nucleotides not matched to a gene: 10. The CDR3 is CASRDKADRGGYTF. The DNA for the CDR3 is TGTGCCAGCAGGGATAAGGCCGACAGGGGTGGCTACACCTTC.

This chain links TRBV24-1 with TRBJ2-3; D may be TRBD2 (6 bases). This CDR3 has 15 amino acids. CDR1 and CDR2 (germline): KGHDR, SFDVKD. Trimming pared 2 bases from V and 4 bases from J, leaving 12 bases between. In nucleotides, the CDR3 is TGTGCCACCAGTGATTCGGGACTTGATGCAGATACGCAGTATTTT. Amino acid sequence: CATSDSGLDADTQYF.

The V gene is TRBV16, the J gene TRBJ2-1; no reliable D call. CDR1 and CDR2 from the germline V gene are KGHSY and FQNENV. The V end lost 1 base, the J end lost 7 bases, and 17 bases lay between the germline ends. The CDR3 spans 16 residues. The CDR3 is CASSQWFLIGRNEQFF. CDR3 nucleotide sequence: TGTGCCAGCAGCCAATGGTTCCTCATAGGTAGGAATGAGCAGTTCTTC. Together with reference TRBV16 and TRBJ2-1, the CDR3 gives the full variable domain: GEEVAQTPKHLVRGEGQKAKLYCAPIKGHSYVFWYQQVLKNEFKFLISFQNENVFDETGMPKERFSAKCLPNSPCSLEIQATKLEDSAVYFCASSQWFLIGRNEQFFGPGTRLTVL.

The chain uses TRBV3-1 (or the pseudogene TRBV3-2) and TRBJ2-1, with 7 bases aligning to TRBD2. Trimming cost V 0 bases and J 7 bases; bases outside gene matches: 9. Germline V gene lookup returns CDR1 LGHDT and CDR2 YNNKEL (reference sequence). The CDR3 is made up of 16 amino acids. The CDR3 is CASSQDTPSGRNEQFF. The CDR3 DNA reads as TGTGCCAGCAGCCAAGATACGCCTAGCGGTAGGAATGAGCAGTTCTTC.

V gene TRBV6-4 combines with J gene TRBJ1-1; D is perhaps TRBD1 (5 bases). The CDR3 sequence is 13 residues long. Germline V gene data show CDR1 as MRHNA and CDR2 as SNTAGT. V gave up 3 bases and J gave up 0 bases, with 5 bases separating them. DNA of the CDR3: TGTGCCAGCAGTGAACAGGTGAACACTGAAGCTTTCTTT. Amino acid sequence: CASSEQVNTEAFF.

The genes are TRBV7-9 and TRBJ2-3; TRBD2 agrees at 10 bases. Trimming took 1 base from V and 0 from J; bases not matched to a gene: 10. CDR1 SEHNR and CDR2 FQNEAQ come from the germline V gene (reference sequence). This CDR3 region has 19 residues. The CDR3 DNA reads TGTGCCAGCAGCTTAGGGCGTCTAGCGGGGGACCCTAGCACAGATACGCAGTATTTT. The encoded protein is CASSLGRLAGDPSTDTQYF.

The V call is TRBV5-1, the J call TRBJ1-5; a weak D match, TRBD1 (5 bases). The CDR3 is 15 residues long. Trimming took off 3 bases at V and 6 bases at J, with 16 bases between the two ends. CDR1 is SGHRS, CDR2 YFSETQ, per germline. CDR3 loop: CASSWDGGSGQPQHF. As DNA, the CDR3 is TGCGCCAGCAGCTGGGACGGTGGAAGCGGTCAGCCCCAGCATTTT.

CDR3 sequence reads: CASSMNTEAFF. The CDR3 DNA follows: TGTGCCAGCAGTATGAACACTGAAGCTTTCTTT. This chain uses TRBV6-2 or TRBV6-3 with TRBJ1-1; D not certain. Trimming removed 5 bases from V and 0 bases from J, with 1 base in between. CDR1 and CDR2 (germline): MNHEY, SVGEGT. The CDR3 spans 11 residues.

The CDR3 nucleotides read TGTGCCAGCACCCCTGGTGGACAGACGAACACTGAAGCTTTCTTT. It yields the protein CASTPGGQTNTEAFF. The chain couples TRBV9 to TRBJ1-1, with TRBD1 as a possible D gene (6 bases). Trimming shortened V by 6 bases and J by 1 base, and 16 bases separated the two germline ends. This CDR3 has 15 residues. Germline-derived CDR1 and CDR2 are SGDLS and YYNGEE.

This clone was observed a few times. The chain employs TRBV4-1 and TRBJ2-2, with 10 bases fitting TRBD2. V shed 1 base, J shed 3 bases, and the junction held 5 bases outside the gene matches. Per germline, CDR1 MGHRA and CDR2 YSYEKL. The CDR3 spans 17 residues. The CDR3 coding sequence is TGCGCCAGCAGCCAAGGTATAGCGGGAGGCCACACCGGGGAGCTGTTTTTT. This gives the protein CASSQGIAGGHTGELFF.